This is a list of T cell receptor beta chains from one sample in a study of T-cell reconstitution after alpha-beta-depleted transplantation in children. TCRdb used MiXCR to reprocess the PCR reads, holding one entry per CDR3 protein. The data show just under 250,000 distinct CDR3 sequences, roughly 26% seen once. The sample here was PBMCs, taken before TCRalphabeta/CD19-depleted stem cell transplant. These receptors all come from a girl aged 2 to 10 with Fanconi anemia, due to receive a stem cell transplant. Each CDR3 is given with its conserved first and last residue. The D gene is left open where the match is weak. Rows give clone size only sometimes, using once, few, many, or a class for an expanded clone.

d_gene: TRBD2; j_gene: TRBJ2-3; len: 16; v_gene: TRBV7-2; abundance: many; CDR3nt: TGTGCCAGCAGCTACTTTCGGACTAGCGGGGCAGATACGCAGTATTTT; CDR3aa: CASSYFRTSGADTQYF
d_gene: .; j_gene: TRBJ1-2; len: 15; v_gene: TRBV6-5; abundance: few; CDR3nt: TGTGCCAGCAGTTACGGCAACACAGGGAACTATGGCTACACCTTC; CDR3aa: CASSYGNTGNYGYTF
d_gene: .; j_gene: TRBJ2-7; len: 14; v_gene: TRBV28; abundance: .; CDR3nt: TGTGCCAGCAGTTTACGCCAGGGCCTCTACGAGCAGTACTTC; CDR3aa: CASSLRQGLYEQYF
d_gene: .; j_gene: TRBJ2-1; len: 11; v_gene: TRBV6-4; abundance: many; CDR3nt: TGTGCCGAAGGGTGGGGGAATGAGCAGTTCTTC; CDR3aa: CAEGWGNEQFF
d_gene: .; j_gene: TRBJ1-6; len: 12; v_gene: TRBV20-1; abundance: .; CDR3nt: TGCAGTGCTAGAGAGGCATGGGACGTCGGTGGGTTT; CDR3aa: CSAREAWDVGGF
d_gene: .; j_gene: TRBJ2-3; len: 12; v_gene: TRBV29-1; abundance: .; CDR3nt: TGCAGCGTTTTTGCTAGAGATGTTACGCAGTATTTT; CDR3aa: CSVFARDVTQYF
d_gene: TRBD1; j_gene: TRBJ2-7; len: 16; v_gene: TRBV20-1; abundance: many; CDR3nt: TGCAGTGCTAGACGAGGACAGGCAAAAAGGAGATACGAGCAGTACTTC; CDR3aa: CSARRGQAKRRYEQYF
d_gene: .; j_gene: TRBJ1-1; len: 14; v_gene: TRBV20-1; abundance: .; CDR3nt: TGCAGTGCCCAGGGGCCCCCTCTGAACACTGAAGCTTTCTTT; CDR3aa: CSAQGPPLNTEAFF
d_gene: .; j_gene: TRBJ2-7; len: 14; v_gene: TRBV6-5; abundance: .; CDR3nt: TGTGCCAGCAGTTACGGAGTGGGGACCACCGAGCAGTACTTC; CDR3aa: CASSYGVGTTEQYF
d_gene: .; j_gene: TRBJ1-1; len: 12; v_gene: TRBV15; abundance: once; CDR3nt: TGTGCCACCAGCAGGAAACGGTTTGAAGCTTTCTTT; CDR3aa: CATSRKRFEAFF